This TCR beta chain was sequenced during a study of T-cell reconstitution after alpha-beta-depleted transplantation in children. As it was prepared, the TCRbeta library received unique molecular identifiers. TCRdb re-called the PCR reads through MiXCR, storing one row per CDR3 protein. The data show roughly 400,000 distinct CDR3 sequences, about 40% seen once. Findings and caveats of the study: About two months after transplant, alpha-beta T cells reportedly came from several hundred expanded graft clones. Once a year had passed after transplant, T-cell counts and diversity came mostly from newly produced T cells. Diversity of TCRbeta at day 60 was high in some patients, arising from surviving recipient T cells and thymic progenitors.

Germline trimming cut 1 base from V and 4 bases from J; bases unmatched to any gene: 7. From germline, CDR1 is SGHAT and CDR2 FQNNGV. The CDR3 covers 18 residues. Concerning this clonotype itself: Antigen unknown.

This clonotype was obtained from a girl aged 2 to 9 with aplastic anemia, due to receive a stem cell transplant. The starting material was PBMCs, obtained before TCRalphabeta/CD19-depleted stem cell transplant. This sequence joins TRBV11-2 and TRBJ2-1; TRBD2 agrees at 13 bases. CDR3 residues: CASSLVTRLAGGYNEQFF. The CDR3 DNA reads as TGTGCCAGCAGCTTAGTAACGCGACTAGCGGGAGGATACAATGAGCAGTTCTTC.